This T cell receptor (beta chain) was recovered during a study of B cell selection in AIRE deficiency. The protocol was immunoSEQ multiplex PCR, while the TCRdb copy is restricted to in-frame clones and leaves out a portion. Of 20,000 to 25,000 clones in the sample, about 98% are singletons; the top ten hold 0.17%. On this clone itself: What it binds is not known.

Study-level findings and limits: Shared Treg sequences were biased toward short CDR3s with few non-templated nucleotide insertions.

The sorted conventional CD4 T cells were gated as CD4+CD127+. The CDR3 has 22 amino acids. The germline V and J ends were trimmed by 5 bases and 0 bases, with 31 bases remaining between them. The V gene's germline CDR1 is MDHEN and CDR2 SYDVKM. The TCR sequence derives from a human donor with AIRE deficiency. This chain links TRBV28 with TRBJ1-4; D call uncertain. Material for sequencing was conventional CD4+ T cells sorted from PBMCs. In DNA, the CDR3 is TGTGCCAGCAGTCACGGGATCATACAGCCTCGACTTGTAGCCGCAACTAATGAAAAACTGTTTTTT. Protein sequence: CASSHGIIQPRLVAATNEKLFF.